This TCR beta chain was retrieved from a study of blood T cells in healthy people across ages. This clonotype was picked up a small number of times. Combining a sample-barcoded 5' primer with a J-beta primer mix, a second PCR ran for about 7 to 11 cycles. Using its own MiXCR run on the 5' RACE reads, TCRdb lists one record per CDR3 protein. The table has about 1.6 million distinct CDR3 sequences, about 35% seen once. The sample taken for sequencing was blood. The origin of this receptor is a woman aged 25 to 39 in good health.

The CDR3 sequence: CASQGISEQFF. The CDR3 bases are TGCGCCAGCCAGGGAATAAGTGAGCAGTTCTTC. J is TRBJ2-1 and V is TRBV5-1, with D perhaps TRBD1 (5 bases). The CDR3 has 11 residues. CDR1 is SGHRS and CDR2 is YFSETQ in the germline V gene. V was trimmed by 7 bases and J by 9 bases, leaving 11 bases between them.